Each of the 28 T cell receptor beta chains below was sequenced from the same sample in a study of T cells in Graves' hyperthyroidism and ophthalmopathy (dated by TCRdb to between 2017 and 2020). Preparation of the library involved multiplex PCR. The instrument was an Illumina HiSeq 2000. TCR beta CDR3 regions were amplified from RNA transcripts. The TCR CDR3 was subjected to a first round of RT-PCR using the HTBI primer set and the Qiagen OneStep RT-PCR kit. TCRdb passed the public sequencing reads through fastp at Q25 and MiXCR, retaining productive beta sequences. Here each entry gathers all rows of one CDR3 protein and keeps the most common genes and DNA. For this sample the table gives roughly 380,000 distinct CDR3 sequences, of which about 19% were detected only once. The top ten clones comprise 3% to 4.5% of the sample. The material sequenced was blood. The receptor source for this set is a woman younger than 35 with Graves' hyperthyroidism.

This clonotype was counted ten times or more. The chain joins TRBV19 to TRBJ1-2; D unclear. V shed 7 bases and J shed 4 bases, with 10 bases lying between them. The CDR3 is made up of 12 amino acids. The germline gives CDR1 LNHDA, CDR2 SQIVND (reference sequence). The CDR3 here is CASTSVIYGYTF. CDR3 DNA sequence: TGTGCCAGTACTTCAGTGATCTATGGCTACACCTTC.

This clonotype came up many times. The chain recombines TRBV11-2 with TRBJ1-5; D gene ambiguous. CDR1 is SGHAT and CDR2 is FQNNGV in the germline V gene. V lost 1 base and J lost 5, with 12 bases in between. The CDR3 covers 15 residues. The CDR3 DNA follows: TGTGCCAGCAGCTTAGTTTCTGGCGGATATCAGCCCCAGCATTTT. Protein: CASSLVSGGYQPQHF.

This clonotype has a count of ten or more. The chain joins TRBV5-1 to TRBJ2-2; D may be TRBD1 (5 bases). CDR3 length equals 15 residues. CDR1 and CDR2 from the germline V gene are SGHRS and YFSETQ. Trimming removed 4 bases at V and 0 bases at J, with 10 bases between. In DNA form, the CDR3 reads TGCGCCAGCAGCCAAGACAGCGCGAACACCGGGGAGCTGTTTTTT. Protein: CASSQDSANTGELFF.

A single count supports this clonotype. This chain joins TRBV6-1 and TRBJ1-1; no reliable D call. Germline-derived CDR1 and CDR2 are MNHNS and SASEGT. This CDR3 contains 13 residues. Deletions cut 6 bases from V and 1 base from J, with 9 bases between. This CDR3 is CASRGAGNTEAFF. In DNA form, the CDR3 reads TGTGCCAGCAGGGGAGCGGGGAACACTGAAGCTTTCTTT.

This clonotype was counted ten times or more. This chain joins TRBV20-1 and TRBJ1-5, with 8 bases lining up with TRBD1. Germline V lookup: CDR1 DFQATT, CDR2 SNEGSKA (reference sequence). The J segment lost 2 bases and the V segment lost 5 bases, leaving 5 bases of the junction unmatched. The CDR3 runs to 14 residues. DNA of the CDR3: TGCAGTGCTCGGGACAGGATTGGCAATCAGCCCCAGCATTTT. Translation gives CSARDRIGNQPQHF.

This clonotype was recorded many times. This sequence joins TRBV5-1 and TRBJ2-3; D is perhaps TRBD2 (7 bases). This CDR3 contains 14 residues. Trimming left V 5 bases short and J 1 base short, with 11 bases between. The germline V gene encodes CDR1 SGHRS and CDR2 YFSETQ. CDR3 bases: TGCGCCAGCAGGGGGGGGCAGGGCACAGATACGCAGTATTTT. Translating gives CASRGGQGTDTQYF. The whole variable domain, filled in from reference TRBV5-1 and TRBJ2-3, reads KAGVTQTPRYLIKTRGQQVTLSCSPISGHRSVSWYQQTPGQGLQFLFEYFSETQRNKGNFPGRFSGRQFSNSRSEMNVSTLELGDSALYLCASRGGQGTDTQYFGPGTRLTVL.

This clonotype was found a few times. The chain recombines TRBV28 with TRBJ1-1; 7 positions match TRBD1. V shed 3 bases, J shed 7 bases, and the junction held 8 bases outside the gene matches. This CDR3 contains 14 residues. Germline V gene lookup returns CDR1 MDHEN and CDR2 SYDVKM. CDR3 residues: CASSLPGTEYEAFF. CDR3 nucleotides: TGTGCCAGCAGTTTGCCCGGGACAGAGTATGAAGCTTTCTTT.

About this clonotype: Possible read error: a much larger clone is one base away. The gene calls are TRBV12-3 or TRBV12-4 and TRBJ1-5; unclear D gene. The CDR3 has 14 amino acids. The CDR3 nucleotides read TGTGCCAGCAGTGTCCCAGGAACTAATCAGCCCCAGCAGTTT. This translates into CASSVPGTNQPQQF.

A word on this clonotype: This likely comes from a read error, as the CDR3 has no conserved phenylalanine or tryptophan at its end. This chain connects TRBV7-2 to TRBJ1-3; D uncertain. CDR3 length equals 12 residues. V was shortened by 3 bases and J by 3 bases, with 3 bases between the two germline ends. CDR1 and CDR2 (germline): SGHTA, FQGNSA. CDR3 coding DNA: TGTGCCAGCAGCTTGGGTGGAAACACCATATATTTG. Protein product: CASSLGGNTIYL.

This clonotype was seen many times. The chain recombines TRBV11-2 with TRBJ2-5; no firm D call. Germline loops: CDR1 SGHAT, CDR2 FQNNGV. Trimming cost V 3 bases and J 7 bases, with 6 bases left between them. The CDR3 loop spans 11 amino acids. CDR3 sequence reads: CASSLMGTQYF. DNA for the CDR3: TGTGCCAGCAGCTTGATGGGGACCCAGTACTTC.

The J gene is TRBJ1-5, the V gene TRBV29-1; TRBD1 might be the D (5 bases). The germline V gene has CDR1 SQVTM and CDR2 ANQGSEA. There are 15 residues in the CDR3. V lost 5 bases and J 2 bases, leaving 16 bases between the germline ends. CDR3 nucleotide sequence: TGCAGCGTTCTAGCCGGGGGGGTGGGCAATCAGCCCCAGCATTTT. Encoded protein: CSVLAGGVGNQPQHF.

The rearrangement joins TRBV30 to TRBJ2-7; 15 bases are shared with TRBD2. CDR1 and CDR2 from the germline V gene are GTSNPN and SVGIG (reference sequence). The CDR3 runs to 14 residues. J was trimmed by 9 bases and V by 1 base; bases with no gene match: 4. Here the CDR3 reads CAWSGTSGGDGQYF. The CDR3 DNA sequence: TGTGCCTGGAGTGGGACTAGCGGGGGGGACGGGCAGTACTTC.

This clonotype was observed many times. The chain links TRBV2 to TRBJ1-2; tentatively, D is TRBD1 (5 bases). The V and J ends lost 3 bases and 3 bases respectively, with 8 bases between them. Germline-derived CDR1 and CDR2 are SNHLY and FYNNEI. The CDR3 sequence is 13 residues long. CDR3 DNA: TGTGCCAGCAGTGAGGGGCAAGACTATGGCTACACCTTC. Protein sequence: CASSEGQDYGYTF.

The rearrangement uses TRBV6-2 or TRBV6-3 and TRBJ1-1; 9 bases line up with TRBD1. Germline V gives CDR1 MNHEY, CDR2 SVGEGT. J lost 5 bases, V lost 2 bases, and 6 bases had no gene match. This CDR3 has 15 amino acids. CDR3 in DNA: TGTGCCAGCAGTTACGGGGACAGGGCGCGGACTGAAGCTTTCTTT. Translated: CASSYGDRARTEAFF.

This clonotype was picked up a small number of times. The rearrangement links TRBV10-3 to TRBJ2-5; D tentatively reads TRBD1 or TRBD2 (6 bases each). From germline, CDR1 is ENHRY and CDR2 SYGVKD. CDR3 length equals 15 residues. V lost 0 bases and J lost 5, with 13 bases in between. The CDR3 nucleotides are TGTGCCATCAGTGAGTCGTGGGGGGCAGAGGAGACCCAGTACTTC. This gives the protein CAISESWGAEETQYF.

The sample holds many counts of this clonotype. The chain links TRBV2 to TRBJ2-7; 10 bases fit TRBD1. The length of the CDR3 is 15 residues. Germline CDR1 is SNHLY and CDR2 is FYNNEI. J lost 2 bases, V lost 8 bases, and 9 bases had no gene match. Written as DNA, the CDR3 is TGTGCCAGCGAGGCGGGACAGGGGTTGGCCTACGAGCAGTACTTC. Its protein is CASEAGQGLAYEQYF.

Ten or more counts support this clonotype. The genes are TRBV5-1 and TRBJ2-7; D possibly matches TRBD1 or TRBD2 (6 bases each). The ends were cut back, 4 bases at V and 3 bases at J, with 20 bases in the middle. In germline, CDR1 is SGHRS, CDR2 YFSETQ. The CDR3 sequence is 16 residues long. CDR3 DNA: TGCGCCAGCAGCCAGGAGGGATACAGGGTTGGCTACGAGCAGTACTTC. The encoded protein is CASSQEGYRVGYEQYF.

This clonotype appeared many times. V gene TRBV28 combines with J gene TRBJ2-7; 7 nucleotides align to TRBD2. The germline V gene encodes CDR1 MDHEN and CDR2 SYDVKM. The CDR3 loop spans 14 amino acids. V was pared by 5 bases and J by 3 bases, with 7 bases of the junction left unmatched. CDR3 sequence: CASSHAGGNYEQYF. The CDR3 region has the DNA TGTGCCAGCAGTCATGCCGGGGGGAACTACGAGCAGTACTTC.

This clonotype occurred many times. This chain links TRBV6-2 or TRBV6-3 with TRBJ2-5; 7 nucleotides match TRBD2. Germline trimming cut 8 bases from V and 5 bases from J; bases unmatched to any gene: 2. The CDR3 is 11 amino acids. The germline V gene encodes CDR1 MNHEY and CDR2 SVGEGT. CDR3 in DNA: TGTGCCAGCCTGCGGGGGGAGACCCAGTACTTC. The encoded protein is CASLRGETQYF.

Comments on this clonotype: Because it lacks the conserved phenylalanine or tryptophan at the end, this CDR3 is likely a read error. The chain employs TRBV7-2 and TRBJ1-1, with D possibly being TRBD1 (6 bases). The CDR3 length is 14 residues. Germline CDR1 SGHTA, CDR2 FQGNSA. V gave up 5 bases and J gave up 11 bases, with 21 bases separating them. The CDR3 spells CASSLRTATDWAFL. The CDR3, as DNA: TGTGCCAGCAGCCTACGGACAGCGACAGATTGGGCTTTCTTG.

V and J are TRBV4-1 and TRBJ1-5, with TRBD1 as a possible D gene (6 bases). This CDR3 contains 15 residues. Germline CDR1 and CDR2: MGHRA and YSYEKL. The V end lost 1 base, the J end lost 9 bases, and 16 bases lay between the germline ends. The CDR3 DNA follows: TGCGCCAGCAGCCAAGGGCAGGGGCCCGCCGGGCCCCAGCATTTT. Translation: CASSQGQGPAGPQHF.

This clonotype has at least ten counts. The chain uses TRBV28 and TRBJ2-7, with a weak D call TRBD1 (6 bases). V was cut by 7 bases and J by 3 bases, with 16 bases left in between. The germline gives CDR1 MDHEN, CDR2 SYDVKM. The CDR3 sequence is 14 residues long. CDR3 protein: CASTALQGYYEQYF. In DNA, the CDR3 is TGTGCCAGCACCGCGCTACAGGGATACTACGAGCAGTACTTC.

The CDR3 protein is CASTAGATYGYTF. The CDR3 DNA is TGTGCCAGCACGGCAGGGGCCACCTATGGCTACACCTTC. The rearrangement links TRBV19 to TRBJ1-2; D perhaps matches TRBD1 (6 bases). This CDR3 comprises 13 residues. Trimming took 9 bases from V and 4 from J, leaving 15 bases between them. Germline-derived CDR1 and CDR2 are LNHDA and SQIVND (reference sequence).

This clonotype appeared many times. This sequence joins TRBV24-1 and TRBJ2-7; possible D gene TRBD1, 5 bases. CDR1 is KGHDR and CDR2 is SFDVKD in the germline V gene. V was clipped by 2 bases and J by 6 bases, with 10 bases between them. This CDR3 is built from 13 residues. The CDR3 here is CATSDSGIGEQYF. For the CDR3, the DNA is TGTGCCACCAGTGATTCAGGGATCGGCGAGCAGTACTTC.

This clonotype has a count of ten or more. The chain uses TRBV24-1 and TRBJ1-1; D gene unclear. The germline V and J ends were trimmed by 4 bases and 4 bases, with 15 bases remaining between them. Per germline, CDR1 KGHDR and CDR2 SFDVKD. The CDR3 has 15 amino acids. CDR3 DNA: TGTGCCACCAGTGACGGCAGCCGGCGTAGCACTGAAGCTTTCTTT. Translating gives CATSDGSRRSTEAFF.

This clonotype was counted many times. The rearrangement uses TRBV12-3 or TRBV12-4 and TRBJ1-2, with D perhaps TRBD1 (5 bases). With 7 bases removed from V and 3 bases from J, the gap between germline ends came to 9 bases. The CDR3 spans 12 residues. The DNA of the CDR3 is TGTGCCAGCACCACAGGAGACTATGGCTACACCTTC. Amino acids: CASTTGDYGYTF.

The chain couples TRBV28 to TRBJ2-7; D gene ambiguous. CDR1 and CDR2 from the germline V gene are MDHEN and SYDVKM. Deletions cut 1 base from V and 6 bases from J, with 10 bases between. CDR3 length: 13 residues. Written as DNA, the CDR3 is TGTGCCAGCAGTTTATCGGGTAGCCCCGAGCAGTACTTC. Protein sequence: CASSLSGSPEQYF.

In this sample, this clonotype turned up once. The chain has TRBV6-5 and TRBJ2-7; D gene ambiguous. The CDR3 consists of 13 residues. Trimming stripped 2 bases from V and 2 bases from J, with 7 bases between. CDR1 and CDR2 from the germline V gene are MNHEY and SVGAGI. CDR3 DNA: TGTGCCAGCAGTTACGGTCACACCTACGAGCAGTACTTC. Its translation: CASSYGHTYEQYF.